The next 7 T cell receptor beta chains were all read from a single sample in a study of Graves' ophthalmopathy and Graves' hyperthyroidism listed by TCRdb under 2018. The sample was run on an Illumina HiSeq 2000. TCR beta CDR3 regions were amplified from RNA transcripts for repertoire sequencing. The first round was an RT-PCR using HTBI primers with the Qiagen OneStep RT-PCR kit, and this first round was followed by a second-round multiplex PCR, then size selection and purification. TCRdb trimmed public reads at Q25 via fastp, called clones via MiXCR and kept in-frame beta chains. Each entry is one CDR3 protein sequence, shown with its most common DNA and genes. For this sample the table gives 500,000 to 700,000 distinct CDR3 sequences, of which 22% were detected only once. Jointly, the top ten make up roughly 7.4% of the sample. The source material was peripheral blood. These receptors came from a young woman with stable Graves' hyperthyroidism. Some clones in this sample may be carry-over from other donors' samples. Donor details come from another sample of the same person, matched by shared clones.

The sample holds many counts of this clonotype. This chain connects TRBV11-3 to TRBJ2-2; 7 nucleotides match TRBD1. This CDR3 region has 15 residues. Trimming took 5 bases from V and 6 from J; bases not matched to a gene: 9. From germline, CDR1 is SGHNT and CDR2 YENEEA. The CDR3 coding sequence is TGTGCCAGCAGCACCTCGAACAGGGGCTCCGGGGAGCTGTTTTTT. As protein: CASSTSNRGSGELFF.

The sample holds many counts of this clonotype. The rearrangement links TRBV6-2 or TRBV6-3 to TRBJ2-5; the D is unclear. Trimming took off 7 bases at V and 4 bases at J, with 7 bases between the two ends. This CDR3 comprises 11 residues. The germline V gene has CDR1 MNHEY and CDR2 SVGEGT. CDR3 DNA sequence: TGTGCCAGCACCCAATCAGAGACCCAGTACTTC. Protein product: CASTQSETQYF.

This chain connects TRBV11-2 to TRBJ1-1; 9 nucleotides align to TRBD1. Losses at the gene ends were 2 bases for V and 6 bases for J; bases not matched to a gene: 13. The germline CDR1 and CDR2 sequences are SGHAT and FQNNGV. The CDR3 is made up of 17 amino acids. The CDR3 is CASSLRDRVLAVAEAFF. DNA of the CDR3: TGTGCCAGCAGCTTACGGGACAGGGTTTTGGCCGTCGCTGAAGCTTTCTTT.

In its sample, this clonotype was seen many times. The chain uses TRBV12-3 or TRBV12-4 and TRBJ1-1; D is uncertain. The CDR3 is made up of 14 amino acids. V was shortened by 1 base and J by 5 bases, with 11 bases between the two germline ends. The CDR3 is CASSLETPGTEAFF. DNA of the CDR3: TGTGCCAGCAGTTTAGAGACCCCGGGGACTGAAGCTTTCTTT.

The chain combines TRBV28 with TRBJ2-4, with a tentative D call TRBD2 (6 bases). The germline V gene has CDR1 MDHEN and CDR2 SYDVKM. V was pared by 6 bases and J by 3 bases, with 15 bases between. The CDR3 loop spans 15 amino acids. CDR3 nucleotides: TGTGCCAGCAGCTCCGGAACTAGCCTCAAAAACATTCAGTACTTC. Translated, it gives CASSSGTSLKNIQYF.

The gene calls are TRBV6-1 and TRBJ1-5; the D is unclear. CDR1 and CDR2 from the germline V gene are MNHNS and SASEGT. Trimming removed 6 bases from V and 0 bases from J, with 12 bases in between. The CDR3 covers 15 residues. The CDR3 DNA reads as TGTGCCAGCAGCCAGGCGGTGGATAGCAATCAGCCCCAGCATTTT. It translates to CASSQAVDSNQPQHF.

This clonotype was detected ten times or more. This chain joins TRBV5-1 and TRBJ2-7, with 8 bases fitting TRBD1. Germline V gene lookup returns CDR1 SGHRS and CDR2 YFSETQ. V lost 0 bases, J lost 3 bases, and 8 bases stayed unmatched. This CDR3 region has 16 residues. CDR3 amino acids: CASSLGPGQGLYEQYF. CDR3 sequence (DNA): TGCGCCAGCAGCTTGGGCCCTGGACAGGGTCTCTACGAGCAGTACTTC.